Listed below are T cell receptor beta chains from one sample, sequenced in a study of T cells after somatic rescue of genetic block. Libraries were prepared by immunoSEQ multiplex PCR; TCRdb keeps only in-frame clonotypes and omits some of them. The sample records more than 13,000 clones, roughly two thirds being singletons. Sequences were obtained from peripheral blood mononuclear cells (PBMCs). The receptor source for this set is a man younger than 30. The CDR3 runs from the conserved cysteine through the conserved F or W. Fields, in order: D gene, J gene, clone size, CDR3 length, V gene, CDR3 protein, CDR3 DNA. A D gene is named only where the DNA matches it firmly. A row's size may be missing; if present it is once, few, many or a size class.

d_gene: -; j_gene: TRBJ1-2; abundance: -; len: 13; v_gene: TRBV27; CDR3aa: CASSLSGRYGYTF; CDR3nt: TGTGCCAGCAGTTTATCCGGGAGATATGGCTACACCTTC
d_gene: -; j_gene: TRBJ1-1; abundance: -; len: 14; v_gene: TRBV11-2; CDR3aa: CASSMGQMNTEAFF; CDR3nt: TGTGCCAGCAGCATGGGACAAATGAACACTGAAGCTTTCTTT
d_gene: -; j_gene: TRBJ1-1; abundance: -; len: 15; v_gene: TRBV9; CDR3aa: CASSVSEGWNTEAFF; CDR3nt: TGTGCCAGCAGCGTATCTGAGGGCTGGAACACTGAAGCTTTCTTT
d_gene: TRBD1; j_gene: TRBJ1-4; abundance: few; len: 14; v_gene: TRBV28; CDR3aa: CASSFRGGGEKLFF; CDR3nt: TGTGCCAGCAGTTTCCGAGGGGGCGGTGAAAAACTGTTTTTT
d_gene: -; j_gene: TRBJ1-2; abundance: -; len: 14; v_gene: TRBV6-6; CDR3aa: CASSPRSRGPGYTF; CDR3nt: TGTGCCAGCAGCCCCAGAAGCCGGGGGCCGGGCTACACCTTC
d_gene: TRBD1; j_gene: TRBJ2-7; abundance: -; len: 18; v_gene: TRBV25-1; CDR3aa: CASSEADPQGADFEEQYF; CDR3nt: TGTGCCAGCAGTGAGGCCGATCCCCAGGGGGCGGATTTTGAGGAGCAGTACTTC
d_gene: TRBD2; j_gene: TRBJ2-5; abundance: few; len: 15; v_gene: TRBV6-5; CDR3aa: CASEQYGGAPGTQYF; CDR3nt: TGTGCCAGCGAACAGTACGGGGGGGCTCCGGGGACCCAGTACTTC
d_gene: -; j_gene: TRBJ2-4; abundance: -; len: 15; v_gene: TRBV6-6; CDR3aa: CASSYQGVAKNIQYF; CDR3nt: TGTGCCAGCAGTTACCAAGGAGTAGCCAAAAACATTCAGTACTTC
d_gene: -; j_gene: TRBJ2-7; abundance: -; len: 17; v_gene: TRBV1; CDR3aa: CTSSHQPLAGPSYEQYF; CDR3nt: TGCACCAGCAGCCACCAACCCCTAGCGGGACCATCCTACGAGCAGTACTTC
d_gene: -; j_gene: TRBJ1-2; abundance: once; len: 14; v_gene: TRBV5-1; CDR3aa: CASSLQTVNYGYTF; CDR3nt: TGCGCCAGCAGCTTGCAGACAGTCAACTATGGCTACACCTTC
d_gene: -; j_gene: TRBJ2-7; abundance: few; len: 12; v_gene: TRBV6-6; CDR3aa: CASREGFYEQYF; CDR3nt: TGTGCCAGCAGGGAGGGGTTTTACGAGCAGTACTTC
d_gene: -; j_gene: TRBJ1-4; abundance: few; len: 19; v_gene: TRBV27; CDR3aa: CASSSIRRVGADSNEKLFF; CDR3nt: TGTGCCAGCAGTTCAATACGCCGGGTTGGGGCGGATTCTAATGAAAAACTGTTTTTT
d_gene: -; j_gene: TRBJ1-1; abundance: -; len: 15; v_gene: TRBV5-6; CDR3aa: CASSLAPKLNTEAFF; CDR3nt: TGTGCCAGCAGCTTGGCCCCGAAATTGAACACTGAAGCTTTCTTT
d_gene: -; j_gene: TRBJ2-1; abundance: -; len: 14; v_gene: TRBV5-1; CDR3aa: CASSLYQGGNEQFF; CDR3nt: TGCGCCAGCAGCTTATACCAGGGAGGCAATGAGCAGTTCTTC
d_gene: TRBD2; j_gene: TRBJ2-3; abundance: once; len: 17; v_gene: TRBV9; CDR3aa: CASSQLSSGHSTDTQYF; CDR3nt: TGTGCCAGCAGCCAGCTTTCTAGCGGACATAGCACAGATACGCAGTATTTT
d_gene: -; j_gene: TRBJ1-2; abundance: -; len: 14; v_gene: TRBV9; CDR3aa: CASSVANQGQGYTF; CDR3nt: TGTGCCAGCAGCGTAGCCAATCAGGGGCAGGGCTACACCTTC
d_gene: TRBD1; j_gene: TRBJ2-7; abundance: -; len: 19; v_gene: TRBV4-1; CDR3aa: CASSRGTGYKVFSSYEQYF; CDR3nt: TGCGCCAGCAGCCGAGGGACAGGGTACAAAGTATTCAGCTCCTACGAGCAGTACTTC
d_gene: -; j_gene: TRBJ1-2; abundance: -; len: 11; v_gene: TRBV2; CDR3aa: CASRSHYGYTF; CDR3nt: TGTGCCAGCAGAAGTCACTATGGCTACACCTTC
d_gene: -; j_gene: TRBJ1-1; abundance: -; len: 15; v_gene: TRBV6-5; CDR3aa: CASSYGGIMNTEAFF; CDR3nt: TGTGCCAGCAGTTACGGGGGTATCATGAACACTGAAGCTTTCTTT
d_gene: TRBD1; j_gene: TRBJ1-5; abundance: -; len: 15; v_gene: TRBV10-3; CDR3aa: CAISEGQGKGQPQHF; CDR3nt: TGTGCCATCAGTGAAGGACAGGGGAAGGGACAGCCCCAGCATTTT
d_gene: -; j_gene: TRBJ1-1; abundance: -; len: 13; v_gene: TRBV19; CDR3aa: CATCSFMNTEAFF; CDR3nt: TGTGCCACTTGTTCCTTCATGAACACTGAAGCTTTCTTT
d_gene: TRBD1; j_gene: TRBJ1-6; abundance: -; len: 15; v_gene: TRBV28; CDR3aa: CASSRGQGKGSPLHF; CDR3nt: TGTGCCAGCAGCCGGGGACAGGGCAAGGGGTCACCCCTCCACTTT
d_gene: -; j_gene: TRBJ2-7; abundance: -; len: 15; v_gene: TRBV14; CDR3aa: CASSQGRQRSNEQYF; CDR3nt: TGTGCCAGCAGCCAGGGCCGACAAAGGTCCAACGAGCAGTACTTC
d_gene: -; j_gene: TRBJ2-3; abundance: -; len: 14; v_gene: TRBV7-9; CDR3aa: CASSLAGGTDTQYF; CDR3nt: TGTGCCAGCAGCTTAGCGGGGGGCACAGATACGCAGTATTTT
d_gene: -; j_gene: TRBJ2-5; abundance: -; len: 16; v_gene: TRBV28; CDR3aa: CASSWRLPYPVETQYF; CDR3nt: TGTGCCAGCAGTTGGAGGCTCCCCTATCCCGTGGAGACCCAGTACTTC
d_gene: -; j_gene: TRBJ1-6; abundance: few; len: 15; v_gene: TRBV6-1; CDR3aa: CASSERGWDNSPLHF; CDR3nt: TGTGCCAGCAGTGAACGGGGATGGGATAATTCACCCCTCCACTTT
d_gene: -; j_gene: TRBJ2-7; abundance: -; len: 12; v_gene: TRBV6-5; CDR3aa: CASSRTWYEQYF; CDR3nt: TGTGCCAGCAGTCGTACCTGGTACGAGCAGTACTTC
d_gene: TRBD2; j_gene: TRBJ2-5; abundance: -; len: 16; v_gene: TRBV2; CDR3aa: CASSSLRLASQETQYF; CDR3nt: TGTGCCAGCAGTTCACTACGACTAGCGAGCCAAGAGACCCAGTACTTC
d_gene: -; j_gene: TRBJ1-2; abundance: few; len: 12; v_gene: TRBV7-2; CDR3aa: CASSLLGNGYTF; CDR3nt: TGTGCCAGCAGCCTCCTGGGGAATGGCTACACCTTC
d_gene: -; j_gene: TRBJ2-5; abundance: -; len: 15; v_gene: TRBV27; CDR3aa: CASSLGAGAWETQYF; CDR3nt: TGTGCCAGCAGTTTAGGTGCGGGGGCGTGGGAGACCCAGTACTTC
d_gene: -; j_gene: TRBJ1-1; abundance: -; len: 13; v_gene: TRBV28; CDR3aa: CASTIGMNTEAFF; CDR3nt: TGTGCCAGCACCATAGGGATGAACACTGAAGCTTTCTTT
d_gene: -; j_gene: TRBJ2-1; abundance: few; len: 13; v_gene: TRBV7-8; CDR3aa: CASSLGTHNEQFF; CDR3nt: TGTGCCAGCAGCTTAGGGACCCACAATGAGCAGTTCTTC
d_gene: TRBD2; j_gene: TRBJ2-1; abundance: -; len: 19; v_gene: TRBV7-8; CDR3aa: CASRPTSGRAESSYNEQFF; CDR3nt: TGTGCCAGCCGACCCACTAGCGGGAGGGCCGAGAGCTCCTACAATGAGCAGTTCTTC
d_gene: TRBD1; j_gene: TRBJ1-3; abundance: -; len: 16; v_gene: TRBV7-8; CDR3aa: CASSSRGRGSGNTIYF; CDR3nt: TGTGCCAGCAGCTCCAGGGGGCGCGGATCTGGAAACACCATATATTTT